This TCR beta chain was sequenced in a study of blood T cell repertoires in COVID-19. Enrollees, about 18 to 90 years old, lived in some 24 US areas. Method: immunoSEQ multiplex PCR; TCRdb's copy keeps in-frame clones and lacks some. This table holds about 240,000 clones, under 90% found once. Trimming removed 8 bases from V and 3 bases from J, with 10 bases in between. There are 12 residues in the CDR3. Germline V gene data show CDR1 as KGHDR and CDR2 as SFDVKD. The specimen sequenced was PBMCs or T cells enriched from blood (not recorded which). This chain links TRBV24-1 with TRBJ2-7, with TRBD1 as a possible D gene (5 bases). This receptor was taken from a woman between 40 and 50 years old who had been exposed to COVID-19. The DNA of the CDR3 is TGTGCCACCACTCCAAGGGGCTACGAGCAGTACTTC. It encodes CATTPRGYEQYF.